A selection of T cell receptor beta chains follows, all from one sample in a study of CD4 T cell repertoires in COVID-19. Data came from immunoSEQ multiplex PCR; TCRdb stores just in-frame clones and leaves some out. The data show 20,000 to 30,000 clones, over 90% seen once. This specimen was circulating follicular helper CD4+ T cells (cTfh) from blood, taken before the COVID-19 pandemic. These TCRs come from a human donor who had COVID-19. The CDR3 runs from the conserved cysteine through the conserved F or W. A D gene is named only where the DNA matches it firmly. Clone size is not always given. Where it is, it says once, few, many or a class for expanded clones.

clone_size: NA; v_call: TRBV5-1; cdr3_length: 14; j_call: TRBJ2-5; d_call: NA; cdr3_aa: CASARGGVQETQYF; cdr3_nt: TGCGCCAGCGCTCGGGGTGGGGTTCAAGAGACCCAGTACTTC
clone_size: NA; v_call: TRBV7-9; cdr3_length: 12; j_call: TRBJ1-5; d_call: TRBD1; cdr3_aa: CASSLEKDRRYF; cdr3_nt: TGTGCCAGCAGCTTGGAAAAGGACAGGAGGTATTTT
clone_size: NA; v_call: TRBV2; cdr3_length: 16; j_call: TRBJ2-3; d_call: TRBD2; cdr3_aa: CASSEGTSGYTDTQYF; cdr3_nt: TGTGCCAGCAGTGAGGGGACTAGCGGATACACAGATACGCAGTATTTT
clone_size: NA; v_call: TRBV6-1; cdr3_length: 16; j_call: TRBJ1-5; d_call: TRBD1; cdr3_aa: CASSEPGQGGHQPQHF; cdr3_nt: TGTGCCAGCAGTGAACCCGGACAGGGGGGGCACCAGCCCCAGCATTTT
clone_size: NA; v_call: TRBV5-1; cdr3_length: 12; j_call: TRBJ1-5; d_call: NA; cdr3_aa: CASSPSYQPQHF; cdr3_nt: TGCGCCAGCAGCCCTAGTTATCAGCCCCAGCATTTT
clone_size: NA; v_call: TRBV19; cdr3_length: 13; j_call: TRBJ2-5; d_call: NA; cdr3_aa: CASSIGTEGAQYF; cdr3_nt: TGTGCCAGTAGTATTGGAACCGAAGGGGCCCAGTACTTC
clone_size: NA; v_call: TRBV5-1; cdr3_length: 11; j_call: TRBJ2-3; d_call: NA; cdr3_aa: CASSGRDTQYF; cdr3_nt: TGCGCCAGCAGCGGGAGAGATACGCAGTATTTT
clone_size: once; v_call: TRBV5-1; cdr3_length: 18; j_call: TRBJ1-4; d_call: TRBD1; cdr3_aa: CASTVLPGQGAGGEKLFF; cdr3_nt: TGCGCCAGCACCGTCCTACCGGGACAGGGGGCGGGTGGTGAAAAACTGTTTTTT
clone_size: NA; v_call: TRBV28; cdr3_length: 14; j_call: TRBJ1-2; d_call: NA; cdr3_aa: CASSPGTAIYGYTF; cdr3_nt: TGTGCCAGCAGTCCCGGGACTGCCATCTATGGCTACACCTTC
clone_size: NA; v_call: TRBV30; cdr3_length: 13; j_call: TRBJ2-7; d_call: TRBD2; cdr3_aa: CARTGGGSYEQYF; cdr3_nt: TGTGCCCGGACGGGAGGGGGCTCCTACGAGCAGTACTTC
clone_size: NA; v_call: TRBV6-1; cdr3_length: 12; j_call: TRBJ1-3; d_call: NA; cdr3_aa: CASRMGGDTIYF; cdr3_nt: TGTGCCAGCAGAATGGGAGGGGACACCATATATTTT
clone_size: NA; v_call: TRBV6-1; cdr3_length: 13; j_call: TRBJ2-7; d_call: TRBD1; cdr3_aa: CATGTGSVNEQYF; cdr3_nt: TGTGCCACCGGGACAGGTAGCGTAAACGAGCAGTACTTC
clone_size: NA; v_call: TRBV5-8; cdr3_length: 14; j_call: TRBJ1-5; d_call: TRBD1; cdr3_aa: CASSRQGGNQPQHF; cdr3_nt: TGTGCCAGCAGCCGACAGGGGGGAAATCAGCCCCAGCATTTT
clone_size: NA; v_call: TRBV5-8; cdr3_length: 15; j_call: TRBJ1-6; d_call: NA; cdr3_aa: CASSSDFSYNSPLHF; cdr3_nt: TGTGCCAGCAGCTCCGACTTCTCCTATAATTCACCCCTCCACTTT
clone_size: NA; v_call: TRBV25-1; cdr3_length: 14; j_call: TRBJ1-3; d_call: NA; cdr3_aa: CASSGRTPGNTIYF; cdr3_nt: TGTGCCAGCAGTGGGAGGACTCCTGGAAACACCATATATTTT
clone_size: NA; v_call: TRBV20-1; cdr3_length: 11; j_call: TRBJ2-3; d_call: TRBD2; cdr3_aa: CSARATSELYF; cdr3_nt: TGCAGTGCCCGAGCGACTAGCGAGTTGTATTTT
clone_size: NA; v_call: TRBV18; cdr3_length: 18; j_call: TRBJ2-1; d_call: TRBD2; cdr3_aa: CASSPQNSAGGRYNEQFF; cdr3_nt: TGTGCCAGCTCACCTCAGAACTCAGCGGGAGGGCGGTACAATGAGCAGTTCTTC
clone_size: NA; v_call: TRBV5-1; cdr3_length: 14; j_call: TRBJ2-2; d_call: TRBD1; cdr3_aa: CASRGQGVSGELFF; cdr3_nt: TGCGCCAGCAGGGGACAGGGGGTTTCCGGGGAGCTGTTTTTT
clone_size: NA; v_call: TRBV30; cdr3_length: 14; j_call: TRBJ1-2; d_call: NA; cdr3_aa: CAWGGTFGIVGYTF; cdr3_nt: TGTGCCTGGGGGGGGACGTTCGGGATAGTCGGCTACACCTTC
clone_size: once; v_call: TRBV27; cdr3_length: 14; j_call: TRBJ1-2; d_call: NA; cdr3_aa: CASMRAVGMWGYTF; cdr3_nt: TGTGCCAGCATGAGGGCAGTTGGTATGTGGGGCTACACCTTC